Listed below are T cell receptor beta chains from one sample, sequenced in a study of blood T cell repertoires in COVID-19. Using immunoSEQ multiplex PCR, the repertoire was profiled, and TCRdb retains in-frame clones only, with some absent. The table has 500,000 to 600,000 clones, 70% to 90% seen once. The specimen sequenced was peripheral blood. The receptors were gathered from a woman aged 50 to 65 with COVID-19, enrolled during active disease. Each CDR3 is given with its conserved first and last residue. Each record gives: D gene, V gene, clone size, J gene, CDR3 DNA, CDR3 protein. The D gene is left open where the match is weak. Rows give clone size only sometimes, using once, few, many, or a class for an expanded clone.

TRBD1	TRBV19	-	TRBJ1-5	TGTGCCAGTACCCTCGCGGGGGGGACAGTTGGCAATCAGCCCCAGCATTTT	CASTLAGGTVGNQPQHF
-	TRBV9	-	TRBJ1-6	TGTGCCAGCAGCACGGGACAAGCCAATTCACCCCTCCACTTT	CASSTGQANSPLHF
-	TRBV5-1	-	TRBJ2-2	TGCGCCAGCACCCCCCGGGGACATTCGAACACCGGGGAGCTGTTTTTT	CASTPRGHSNTGELFF
-	TRBV19	-	TRBJ2-2	TGTGCCAGTACCGCGGCGGGGATCGGGGAGCTGTTTTTT	CASTAAGIGELFF
-	TRBV3-1/TRBV3-2	-	TRBJ1-1	TGTGCCAGCAGCCAAGTGGCGAGGACTGAAGCTTTCTTT	CASSQVARTEAFF
-	TRBV9	-	TRBJ2-2	TGTGCCAGCAGCGGTACAGTGACCGGGGAGCTGTTTTTT	CASSGTVTGELFF
-	TRBV7-2	-	TRBJ1-5	TGTGCGAGCCAAGGGAGGGGCAATCAGCCCCAGCATTTT	CASQGRGNQPQHF
TRBD1	TRBV11-2	-	TRBJ1-2	TGTGCCAGCAGCTCCACAGGGGCCATCTATGGCTACACCTTC	CASSSTGAIYGYTF
TRBD1	TRBV2	-	TRBJ1-4	TGTGCCAGCACCCCCCGACAGGGTGAGGGAGAAAAACTGTTTTTT	CASTPRQGEGEKLFF
-	TRBV24-1	-	TRBJ2-3	TGTGCCACCAGTCGCGGGGCAGATACGCAGTATTTT	CATSRGADTQYF
TRBD1	TRBV5-4	few	TRBJ2-2	TGTGCCATGAGCCTGACAGGGTACACCGGGGAGCTGTTTTTT	CAMSLTGYTGELFF
TRBD1	TRBV6-5	-	TRBJ2-7	TGTGCCAGCAGGTTCCGGGACAGCTACTACGAGCAGTACTTC	CASRFRDSYYEQYF
-	TRBV28	few	TRBJ1-1	TGTGCCAGCACCATGGAGGGGATAAACACTGAAGCTTTCTTT	CASTMEGINTEAFF
-	TRBV11-3	-	TRBJ2-3	TGTGCCAGCAGCTTAGGGACTGGATACGACACAGATACGCAGTATTTT	CASSLGTGYDTDTQYF
-	TRBV7-8	-	TRBJ2-7	TGTGCCAGCAGCCCCGACCGGGGGAATTACGAGCAGTACTTC	CASSPDRGNYEQYF
-	TRBV7-9	-	TRBJ1-1	TGTGCCACTCGGACAGTCAAAATGAACACTGAAGCTTTCTTT	CATRTVKMNTEAFF
-	TRBV3-1/TRBV3-2	few	TRBJ1-5	TGTGCCAGCAGCCAAGATATGGGACAATCGCAGCATTTT	CASSQDMGQSQHF
-	TRBV29-1	-	TRBJ2-2	TGCAGCGTTCGTTCAGGGGACACCGGGGAGCTGTTTTTT	CSVRSGDTGELFF
TRBD1	TRBV28	-	TRBJ1-1	TGTGCCAGCAGACGACAGGGGGGCGAAGCTTTCTTT	CASRRQGGEAFF
-	TRBV19	-	TRBJ1-1	TGTGCCAGTAGTGCGCGGGTTCCAGCGGGCACTGAAGCTTTCTTT	CASSARVPAGTEAFF
TRBD2	TRBV30	-	TRBJ2-1	TGTGCCTGGAGTGTACTTGATAGCGGGGCCTACAATGAGCAGTTCTTC	CAWSVLDSGAYNEQFF
-	TRBV6-5	-	TRBJ1-1	TGTGCCAGCAGTTTATACGCGGAAGCTTTCTTT	CASSLYAEAFF
-	TRBV30	-	TRBJ1-4	TGTGCCTGGAGTCGGCAGGGAATAAGGGAAAAACTGTTTTTT	CAWSRQGIREKLFF
-	TRBV7-2	-	TRBJ2-3	TGTGCCAGCAGCTTAGTAAGGGAGGATACGCAGTATTTT	CASSLVREDTQYF
-	TRBV7-3	-	TRBJ2-1	TGTGCCAGCAGCTTAGGGACTCCCAGCAATGAGCAGTTCTTC	CASSLGTPSNEQFF
TRBD2	TRBV6-1	-	TRBJ2-1	TGTGCCAGCAGTGGGGTCACTAGCGGGGGGGCTGAGGAGCAGTTCTTC	CASSGVTSGGAEEQFF
-	TRBV12-3/TRBV12-4	-	TRBJ1-3	TGTGCCAGCACCCTCTACTCTGGAAACACCATATATTTT	CASTLYSGNTIYF
-	TRBV27	-	TRBJ2-3	TGTGCCAGCAGTTTACGGGCGGAGGGGCGTACGCAGTATTTT	CASSLRAEGRTQYF
TRBD1	TRBV19	-	TRBJ1-5	TGTGCCACCGCGTCCCGGGACAGCGTTTATAGCAATCAGCCCCAGCATTTT	CATASRDSVYSNQPQHF
-	TRBV12-3/TRBV12-4	-	TRBJ1-2	TGTGCCAGCAGTTCCAACAGGGTGGGTGGCTACACCTTC	CASSSNRVGGYTF
-	TRBV2	-	TRBJ2-1	TGTGCCAGCAGTGAGGAGGGACGGACCTACAATGAGCAGTTCTTC	CASSEEGRTYNEQFF
-	TRBV12-5	few	TRBJ1-5	TGTGCTAGTGGCGTCGCTGGGGGGAGCAATCAGCCCCAGCATTTT	CASGVAGGSNQPQHF
TRBD1	TRBV19	few	TRBJ1-6	TGTGCCAGTAGACCCACAGGGGATTCACCCCTCCACTTT	CASRPTGDSPLHF
-	TRBV6-5	-	TRBJ2-7	TGTGCCAGCGTCCGAGCCACCGCCTACGAGCAGTACTTC	CASVRATAYEQYF
-	TRBV2	-	TRBJ2-6	TGTGCCAGCAGTGGTTTTCGAGGCTCTGGGGCCAACGTCCTGACTTTC	CASSGFRGSGANVLTF
-	TRBV27	-	TRBJ1-3	TGTGCCAGCAGTTCCGGGGGGCTCTCTGGAAACACCATATATTTT	CASSSGGLSGNTIYF
-	TRBV19	-	TRBJ2-3	TGTGCCAGTAGTAGCAGGGGCACAGATACGCAGTATTTT	CASSSRGTDTQYF
-	TRBV11-2	-	TRBJ2-7	TGTGCCAGCACCGGACTCGTTGTGTACGAGCAGTACTTC	CASTGLVVYEQYF
TRBD1	TRBV7-2	once	TRBJ2-3	TGTGCCAGCAGCACCAATTTGAGGGGGCCCACAGATACGCAGTATTTT	CASSTNLRGPTDTQYF
-	TRBV5-5	-	TRBJ1-1	TGTGCCAGCAGCCTTACGGGGACTGAAGCTTTCTTT	CASSLTGTEAFF
-	TRBV7-9	-	TRBJ1-1	TGTGCCAGCAGCTTAGAGACATTCCCTTTCACTGAAGCTTTCTTT	CASSLETFPFTEAFF
-	TRBV5-1	-	TRBJ1-1	TGCGCCAGCAGCTTCGCGGGGAACACTGAAGCTTTCTTT	CASSFAGNTEAFF
TRBD2	TRBV5-1	-	TRBJ2-1	TGCGCCAGCAACTTAGGGTCGGGGGGGCCCCCCTACAATGAGCAGTTCTTC	CASNLGSGGPPYNEQFF
-	TRBV9	once	TRBJ1-1	TGTGCCAGCAGCAGGGCGGGCGAAAACACTGAAGCTTTCTTT	CASSRAGENTEAFF
-	TRBV5-5	-	TRBJ1-5	TGTGCCAGCAGCTTAACAGGGAGTTCTCAGCCCCAGCATTTT	CASSLTGSSQPQHF
-	TRBV30	-	TRBJ1-2	TGTGCCTGGACCTCCTCAGGAAGGGGCGGTCGCGGCTACACCTTC	CAWTSSGRGGRGYTF
TRBD2	TRBV10-3	-	TRBJ2-1	TGTGCCATCAGCGCGGGACTAGCGGACAATGAGCAGTTCTTC	CAISAGLADNEQFF
-	TRBV6-5	-	TRBJ1-1	TGTGCCAGCAGACCCACAGCCAGCAACACTGAAGCTTTCTTT	CASRPTASNTEAFF
-	TRBV7-9	-	TRBJ2-7	TGTGCCAGCAGCTTACAGATGGGCGGGTTGCGGTACTTC	CASSLQMGGLRYF
TRBD1	TRBV24-1	-	TRBJ1-5	TGTGCCACCAGTGGTCGACAGGGGGCGATGCCGCCCCAGCATTTT	CATSGRQGAMPPQHF
TRBD1	TRBV5-5	-	TRBJ1-2	TGTGCCAGCAGCCTACAGGGGGCCTTTAACTATGGCTACACCTTC	CASSLQGAFNYGYTF
-	TRBV30	-	TRBJ1-4	TGTGCCTGGACGCGGGGCCCAAATGAAAAACTGTTTTTT	CAWTRGPNEKLFF
-	TRBV5-4	once	TRBJ1-1	TGTGCCAGCAGCCCTGCCGGGGTGGCTGAAGCTTTCTTT	CASSPAGVAEAFF
-	TRBV29-1	-	TRBJ1-2	TGCAGCTCCTCCCAGGGAGGTAACTATGGCTACACCTTC	CSSSQGGNYGYTF
TRBD1	TRBV2	-	TRBJ1-2	TGTGCCAGCAGTGCCCGACAGGGGGCGGCTGGCTACACCTTC	CASSARQGAAGYTF
-	TRBV19	-	TRBJ2-3	TGTGCCAGTAGCCCCAGGTTATCTAGCACAGATACGCAGTATTTT	CASSPRLSSTDTQYF